This T cell receptor beta chain was profiled in a study of cytomegalovirus exposure and HLA in healthy donors. Researchers ran the PCR with 60 Vbeta and 13 Jbeta primers. TCRdb's copy holds only in-frame clones and misses some; the assay was immunoSEQ multiplex PCR. The data show roughly 18,000 clones, about 70% seen once. The CDR3 has 13 amino acids. V was clipped by 5 bases and J by 1 base; unmatched bases: 0. Germline V CDR1 and CDR2: MDHEN, SYDVKM. The receptor was isolated from a man younger than 30 in good health and CMV-seronegative. What was sequenced was PBMCs. The V and J genes are TRBV28 and TRBJ1-2; TRBD1 agrees at 8 bases. CDR3 sequence: CASSGQGNYGYTF. CDR3 bases: TGTGCCAGCAGTGGACAGGGTAACTATGGCTACACCTTC.